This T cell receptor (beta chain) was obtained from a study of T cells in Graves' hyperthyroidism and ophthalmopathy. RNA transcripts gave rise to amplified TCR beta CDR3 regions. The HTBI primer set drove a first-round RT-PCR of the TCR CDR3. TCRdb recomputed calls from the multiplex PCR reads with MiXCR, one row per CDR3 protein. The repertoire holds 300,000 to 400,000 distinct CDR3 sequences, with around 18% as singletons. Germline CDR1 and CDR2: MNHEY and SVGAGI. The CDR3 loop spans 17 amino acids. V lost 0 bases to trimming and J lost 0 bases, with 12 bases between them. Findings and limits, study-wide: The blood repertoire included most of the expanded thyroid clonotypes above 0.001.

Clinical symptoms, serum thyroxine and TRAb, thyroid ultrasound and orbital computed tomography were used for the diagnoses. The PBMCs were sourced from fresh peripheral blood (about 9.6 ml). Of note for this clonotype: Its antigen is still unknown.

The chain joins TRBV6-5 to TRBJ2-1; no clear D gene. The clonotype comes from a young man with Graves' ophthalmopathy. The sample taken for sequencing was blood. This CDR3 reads CASSYSASVRSYNEQFF. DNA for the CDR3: TGTGCCAGCAGTTACTCTGCCAGCGTGCGCTCCTACAATGAGCAGTTCTTC.